The 31 T cell receptor beta chains presented below share a single source sample, sequenced in a study of regulatory T cells in long-lasting Graves disease. Construction of the TCR beta libraries employed iRepertoire HTBI primers in conjunction with Arm-PCR of CDR3 regions. TCRdb itself ran the multiplex PCR reads through MiXCR, one entry per CDR3 protein. The sample lists a few hundred thousand distinct CDR3 sequences; around a fifth were seen once. The time point is: persistent/refractory GD, antithyroid drugs over 5 years with positive TRAb. Extracted PBMC RNA gave rise to the TCR library. The sequencing used peripheral blood mononuclear cells (PBMCs), collected when the disease was refractory, from a patient treated with antithyroid drugs. Source of these receptors: a female donor with Graves disease.

The rearrangement joins TRBV28 to TRBJ1-2, with D possibly being TRBD1 (5 bases). Per the germline V gene, CDR1 is MDHEN and CDR2 is SYDVKM. The CDR3 consists of 13 residues. The germline V and J ends were trimmed by 5 bases and 6 bases, with 13 bases remaining between them. The CDR3 DNA reads as TGTGCCAGCAGTAAAGGACGGGGGGATGGCTACACCTTC. It codes for CASSKGRGDGYTF.

V is TRBV3-1 and J is TRBJ2-2; tentatively, D is TRBD1 (5 bases). V was shortened by 3 bases and J by 7 bases, with 6 bases between the two germline ends. Germline V gives CDR1 LGHDT, CDR2 YNNKEL (reference sequence). This CDR3 comprises 12 residues. CDR3 DNA sequence: TGTGCCAGCAGCCAGACAGTCGGGGAGCTGTTTTTT. This translates into CASSQTVGELFF.

This CDR3 is CASSQDGGRPQHF. In DNA form, the CDR3 reads TGTGCCAGCAGCCAAGATGGGGGAAGGCCCCAGCATTTT. V and J are TRBV3-1 and TRBJ1-5, with D maybe TRBD1 (5 bases). Germline lookup yields CDR1 LGHDT and CDR2 YNNKEL (reference sequence). Trimming removed 0 bases from V and 9 bases from J, with 9 bases in between. The CDR3 extends over 13 amino acids.

This rearrangement joins TRBV3-1 to TRBJ1-1; 7 positions match TRBD1. The V segment lost 0 bases and the J segment 3 bases; nucleotides outside the gene matches: 7. The germline V gene encodes CDR1 LGHDT and CDR2 YNNKEL (reference sequence). The CDR3 is 16 amino acids. The CDR3 region has the DNA TGTGCCAGCAGCCAAGACCCACAGGGGTGGGACACTGAAGCTTTCTTT. Its protein product is CASSQDPQGWDTEAFF.

This clonotype was observed many times. The rearrangement uses TRBV28 and TRBJ2-7, with 9 bases matching TRBD1. J gave up 4 bases and V 8 bases, and 3 bases lay outside the gene matches. The germline CDR1 and CDR2 sequences are MDHEN and SYDVKM. The CDR3 contains 12 residues. The CDR3 loop is CASGDRAYEQYF. The CDR3 bases are TGTGCCAGCGGGGACAGGGCTTACGAGCAGTACTTC. Combining the CDR3 with reference TRBV28 and TRBJ2-7 gives the whole variable domain DVKVTQSSRYLVKRTGEKVFLECVQDMDHENMFWYRQDPGLGLRLIYFSYDVKMKEKGDIPEGYSVSREKKERFSLILESASTNQTSMYLCASGDRAYEQYFGPGTRLTVT.

This clonotype was seen repeatedly, ten times or more. The rearrangement uses TRBV27 and TRBJ1-1; D might be TRBD1 (5 bases). The CDR3 spans 13 residues. Germline CDR1 reads MNHEY; CDR2 reads SMNVEV (reference sequence). V was clipped by 6 bases and J by 5 bases, with 13 bases between them. The CDR3 DNA sequence: TGTGCCAGCAGGGGGGGGGGAATAACTGAAGCTTTCTTT. This sequence encodes CASRGGGITEAFF.

This clonotype was seen more than once but under ten times. The V gene is TRBV20-1, the J gene TRBJ1-1; TRBD1 aligns across 10 bases. CDR1 and CDR2 from the germline V gene are DFQATT and SNEGSKA (reference sequence). The CDR3 sequence is 16 residues long. J lost 2 bases, V lost 2 bases, and 8 bases had no gene match. The CDR3 spells CSARPTGGLKNTEAFF. CDR3 nucleotides: TGCAGTGCTAGACCGACAGGGGGCCTGAAAAACACTGAAGCTTTCTTT.

This clonotype has ten or more counts. The V call is TRBV3-1, the J call TRBJ1-4, with 7 bases that match TRBD1. V lost 0 bases to trimming and J lost 7 bases; unmatched junction nucleotides: 5. This CDR3 region has 15 residues. Germline V gene sequence: CDR1 LGHDT, CDR2 YNNKEL (reference sequence). CDR3: CASSQDARGGEKLFF. CDR3 in DNA: TGTGCCAGCAGCCAAGACGCCAGGGGGGGTGAAAAACTGTTTTTT.

This clonotype appeared many times. The chain employs TRBV2 and TRBJ2-5; no definite D call. The germline gives CDR1 SNHLY, CDR2 FYNNEI. Trimming took off 9 bases at V and 1 base at J, with 15 bases between the two ends. This CDR3 region has 14 residues. The CDR3 bases are TGTGCCAGTACGGAGATAGGGTTCCAAGAGACCCAGTACTTC. Encoded protein: CASTEIGFQETQYF.

This clonotype was detected a few times. V usage is TRBV29-1 and J usage is TRBJ1-4, with a weak D call TRBD1 (5 bases). CDR1 is SQVTM, CDR2 ANQGSEA, per germline. This CDR3 has 14 residues. The ends were cut back, 6 bases at V and 0 bases at J, with 11 bases in the middle. Written as DNA, the CDR3 is TGCAGCGTACGACAGTTTGCAACTAATGAAAAACTGTTTTTT. This sequence encodes CSVRQFATNEKLFF.

The V call is TRBV6-2 or TRBV6-3, the J call TRBJ2-5; 10 bases map to TRBD2. CDR3 length: 16 residues. Trimming at V came to 5 bases and at J to 4 bases, leaving 10 bases not matched to a gene. Germline lookup yields CDR1 MNHEY and CDR2 SVGEGT. CDR3 loop: CASSQQGTSGIETQYF. CDR3 nucleotides: TGTGCCAGCAGTCAACAGGGAACTAGCGGGATAGAGACCCAGTACTTC.

The rearrangement joins TRBV7-2 to TRBJ1-1; D is possibly TRBD1 (5 bases). CDR3 length: 15 amino acids. Germline lookup yields CDR1 SGHTA and CDR2 FQGNSA. The ends were cut back, 10 bases at V and 4 bases at J, with 22 bases in the middle. CDR3 DNA: TGTGCCACACTCGGCGGGATGTTCGGGGGCACTGAAGCTTTCTTT. It encodes CATLGGMFGGTEAFF.

Note on this clonotype: A read error is possible here, since a much larger clone lies one base away. The chain links TRBV12-3 or TRBV12-4 to TRBJ1-2; 10 bases are shared with TRBD1. J was trimmed by 5 bases and V by 3 bases; bases with no gene match: 6. The CDR3 loop spans 15 amino acids. DNA for the CDR3: TGTGCCAGCAGTTTGGGACAGGGGTCGCGATATGGCTACACCTTC. Translating gives CASSLGQGSRYGYTF.

The chain has TRBV7-2 and TRBJ1-2; 9 nucleotides line up with TRBD1. The CDR3 is 15 residues long. V was pared by 2 bases and J by 8 bases, with 9 bases of the junction left unmatched. CDR1 is SGHTA, CDR2 FQGNSA, per germline. CDR3 region: CASSLPPGQGWGYTF. In DNA, the CDR3 is TGTGCCAGCAGCTTACCTCCGGGACAGGGTTGGGGCTACACCTTC.

This clonotype turned up a few times. This chain links TRBV30 with TRBJ2-6; D is ambiguous. CDR3 length equals 13 residues. The V gene's germline CDR1 is GTSNPN and CDR2 SVGIG (reference sequence). The V end lost 0 bases, the J end lost 3 bases, and 3 bases lay between the germline ends. The CDR3 nucleotides are TGTGCCTGGAGTGTTAATGGGGCCAACGTCCTGACTTTC. Its translation is CAWSVNGANVLTF.

The CDR3 sequence: CASSIPQGREKLFF. CDR3 DNA: TGTGCCAGTAGTATCCCACAGGGGCGCGAAAAACTGTTTTTT. This rearrangement joins TRBV19 to TRBJ1-4; TRBD1 matches 7 bases. V shed 3 bases, J shed 8 bases, and the junction held 6 bases outside the gene matches. The CDR3 has 14 amino acids. In germline, CDR1 is LNHDA, CDR2 SQIVND (reference sequence).

This clonotype has just a few counts. The V gene is TRBV11-3, the J gene TRBJ2-7; 11 bases are shared with TRBD1. With V trimmed by 4 bases and J by 6 bases, 17 bases remained unmatched. The length of the CDR3 is 18 residues. The germline V gene encodes CDR1 SGHNT and CDR2 YENEEA. CDR3 amino acids: CASSSRDAPGTGGAEQYF. In DNA, the CDR3 is TGTGCCAGCAGCTCACGGGATGCGCCCGGGACAGGGGGTGCCGAGCAGTACTTC.

In this sample, this clonotype turned up many times. This rearrangement joins TRBV11-3 to TRBJ2-7, with D possibly TRBD2 on 6 matching bases. Deletions cut 5 bases from V and 6 bases from J, with 14 bases between. The CDR3 covers 13 residues. The germline V gene has CDR1 SGHNT and CDR2 YENEEA. CDR3 region: CASSPRSGFEQYF. Written as DNA, the CDR3 is TGTGCCAGCAGCCCTAGGAGCGGGTTCGAGCAGTACTTC.

This clonotype occurred a few times. The CDR3 reads CASSLSVEAYEQYF. For the CDR3, the DNA is TGTGCCAGCAGCTTATCGGTTGAAGCCTACGAGCAGTACTTC. V usage is TRBV7-9 and J usage is TRBJ2-7; no clear D. Deletions cut 2 bases from V and 2 bases from J, with 10 bases between. CDR1 is SEHNR, CDR2 FQNEAQ, per germline (reference sequence). The CDR3 consists of 14 residues.

There are a few counts of this clonotype. The genes are TRBV15 and TRBJ1-2; D remains ambiguous. Germline-derived CDR1 and CDR2 are LNHNV and YYDKDF (reference sequence). The V gene lost 1 base and the J gene lost 4 bases, with 13 bases spanning the gap. This CDR3 comprises 15 residues. The CDR3 spells CATSRGSTQRYGYTF. Written as DNA, the CDR3 is TGTGCCACCAGCAGAGGAAGTACACAGCGCTATGGCTACACCTTC.

Ten or more counts support this clonotype. This chain uses TRBV7-6 with TRBJ2-7, with D tentatively TRBD1 (5 bases). From germline, CDR1 is SGHVS and CDR2 FNYEAQ. CDR3 length: 14 amino acids. Deletions cut 3 bases from V and 6 bases from J, with 15 bases between. This CDR3 is CASSFTGDVGEQYF. As DNA, the CDR3 is TGTGCCAGCAGCTTTACAGGAGACGTGGGCGAGCAGTACTTC.

The chain combines TRBV20-1 with TRBJ2-7; TRBD2 might be the D (6 bases). V gave up 6 bases and J gave up 0 bases, with 15 bases separating them. The CDR3 is 14 amino acids. From germline, CDR1 is DFQATT and CDR2 SNEGSKA (reference sequence). The CDR3 sequence is CSATGIADSYEQYF. As DNA, the CDR3 is TGCAGTGCCACTGGAATAGCGGACTCCTACGAGCAGTACTTC.

This clonotype was seen many times. An end of the junction differs from the germline gene, which may be a read error. The gene calls are TRBV7-9 and TRBJ1-2, with TRBD1 matching 10 bases. The CDR3 spans 14 residues. Per the germline V gene, CDR1 is SEHNR and CDR2 is FQNEAQ (reference sequence). This chain's CDR3 is CTSSLGTGDYGYTF. CDR3 nucleotide sequence: TGTACCAGCAGCTTGGGGACAGGGGACTATGGCTACACCTTC.

The V gene is TRBV29-1, the J gene TRBJ2-2; the D gene is possibly TRBD2 (5 bases). V dropped 4 bases and J dropped 3 bases, with 15 bases sitting between them. The germline V gene encodes CDR1 SQVTM and CDR2 ANQGSEA. CDR3 size: 15 residues. CDR3 amino acids: CSVGREGTDTGELFF. CDR3 DNA: TGCAGCGTTGGTCGTGAGGGTACGGACACCGGGGAGCTGTTTTTT.

This clonotype appeared many times. The rearrangement links TRBV20-1 to TRBJ2-5, with D maybe TRBD2 (5 bases). Germline V CDR1 and CDR2: DFQATT, SNEGSKA (reference sequence). Trimming shortened V by 2 bases and J by 7 bases, and 8 bases separated the two germline ends. The CDR3 has 11 residues. The CDR3, as DNA: TGCAGTGCTAGAACCCGGGGGACCCAGTACTTC. Amino acids: CSARTRGTQYF.

This clonotype was recorded many times. The chain employs TRBV2 and TRBJ1-6; 7 bases map to TRBD1. CDR3 length: 16 amino acids. After removal of 0 bases from V and 8 bases from J, the junction contained 7 bases not matched to a gene. The germline V gene has CDR1 SNHLY and CDR2 FYNNEI. The CDR3 DNA reads as TGTGCCAGCAGTGAAGCCCTACAGGGGTCTGATTCACCCCTCCACTTT. It specifies CASSEALQGSDSPLHF.

V gene TRBV10-3 combines with J gene TRBJ2-5; possible D gene TRBD1, 6 bases. Deletions cut 4 bases from V and 4 bases from J, with 7 bases between. The germline V gene has CDR1 ENHRY and CDR2 SYGVKD. This CDR3 has 12 amino acids. The CDR3 spells CAISAGAETQYF. The CDR3 region has the DNA TGTGCCATCAGTGCAGGGGCAGAGACCCAGTACTTC.

This clonotype was seen many times. The CDR3 DNA is TGTGCCACCAGTGATGGAACCGGGACAGGGATCACTGAAGCTTTCTTT. This codes for CATSDGTGTGITEAFF. The genes are TRBV24-1 and TRBJ1-1, with 9 bases that match TRBD1. Trimming took 3 bases from V and 4 from J; bases not matched to a gene: 8. The germline V gene has CDR1 KGHDR and CDR2 SFDVKD. There are 16 residues in the CDR3.

This clonotype was seen ten or more times. The gene calls are TRBV27 and TRBJ2-7; 9 bases map to TRBD2. J was trimmed by 5 bases and V by 5 bases; bases with no gene match: 4. The germline V gene has CDR1 MNHEY and CDR2 SMNVEV (reference sequence). This CDR3 spans 13 amino acids. CDR3 bases: TGTGCCAGCAGTATGCGGGGGGGGCACGAGCAGTACTTC. Translation gives CASSMRGGHEQYF.

The J gene is TRBJ1-1, the V gene TRBV19; D unclear. V lost 0 bases to trimming and J lost 1 base, with 12 bases between them. This CDR3 spans 16 amino acids. Germline V gene data show CDR1 as LNHDA and CDR2 as SQIVND (reference sequence). The CDR3 sequence is CASSIDGRRQNTEAFF. In nucleotides, the CDR3 is TGTGCCAGTAGTATAGATGGAAGGCGGCAGAACACTGAAGCTTTCTTT.

This clonotype was found many times. The CDR3 region is CASSSTRDGYTF. The CDR3 coding sequence is TGTGCCAGCAGTTCGACCAGGGATGGCTACACCTTC. The genes are TRBV11-3 and TRBJ1-2; D may be TRBD1 (5 bases). The CDR3 spans 12 residues. Germline V gene lookup returns CDR1 SGHNT and CDR2 YENEEA. With 6 bases removed from V and 6 bases from J, the gap between germline ends came to 11 bases.